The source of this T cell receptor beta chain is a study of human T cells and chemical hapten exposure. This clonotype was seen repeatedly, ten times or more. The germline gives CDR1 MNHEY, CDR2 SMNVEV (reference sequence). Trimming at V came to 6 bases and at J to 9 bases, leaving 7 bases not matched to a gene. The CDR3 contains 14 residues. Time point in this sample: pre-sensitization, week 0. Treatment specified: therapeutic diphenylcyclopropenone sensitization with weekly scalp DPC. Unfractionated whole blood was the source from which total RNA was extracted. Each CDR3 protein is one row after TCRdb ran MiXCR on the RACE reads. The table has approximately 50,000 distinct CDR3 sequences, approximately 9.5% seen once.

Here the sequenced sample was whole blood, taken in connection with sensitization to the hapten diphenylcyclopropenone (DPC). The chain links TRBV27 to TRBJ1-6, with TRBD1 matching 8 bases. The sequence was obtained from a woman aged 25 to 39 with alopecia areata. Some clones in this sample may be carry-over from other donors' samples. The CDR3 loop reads CASREDRVTSPLHF. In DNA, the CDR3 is TGTGCCAGCAGAGAGGACAGGGTTACTTCACCCCTCCACTTT.